The present T cell receptor beta chain was sequenced within a study of OX40 agonist ivuxolimab in advanced cancers. Study-wide background: Prior anti-PD-1, anti-PD-L1 or anti-CTLA-4 therapy was allowed; about 39% had some. Study outcomes and limitations: Among patients with partial responses at 0.1-3.0 mg/kg, clonal expansion was among the lowest.

In its sample, this clone was seen a few times. Its antigen remains unknown. Method: immunoSEQ multiplex PCR; TCRdb's copy keeps in-frame clones and lacks some. Here the sample spans 35,000 to 50,000 clones, more than 85% being singletons. V lost 4 bases to trimming and J lost 0 bases; unmatched junction nucleotides: 5. The V gene's germline CDR1 is SGDLS and CDR2 YYNGEE. CDR3 length: 15 residues. The sequenced sample was CD4+ or CD8+ T cells sorted from blood, obtained in a trial of the OX40 agonist ivuxolimab. The chain recombines TRBV9 with TRBJ2-5, with 8 bases matching TRBD2. The source of this sequence is an adult with an advanced solid tumor such as melanoma, head and neck, liver or kidney cancer. The CDR3 is CASSKSGSNQETQYF. The CDR3 DNA sequence: TGTGCCAGCAGCAAGAGCGGGAGTAACCAAGAGACCCAGTACTTC.